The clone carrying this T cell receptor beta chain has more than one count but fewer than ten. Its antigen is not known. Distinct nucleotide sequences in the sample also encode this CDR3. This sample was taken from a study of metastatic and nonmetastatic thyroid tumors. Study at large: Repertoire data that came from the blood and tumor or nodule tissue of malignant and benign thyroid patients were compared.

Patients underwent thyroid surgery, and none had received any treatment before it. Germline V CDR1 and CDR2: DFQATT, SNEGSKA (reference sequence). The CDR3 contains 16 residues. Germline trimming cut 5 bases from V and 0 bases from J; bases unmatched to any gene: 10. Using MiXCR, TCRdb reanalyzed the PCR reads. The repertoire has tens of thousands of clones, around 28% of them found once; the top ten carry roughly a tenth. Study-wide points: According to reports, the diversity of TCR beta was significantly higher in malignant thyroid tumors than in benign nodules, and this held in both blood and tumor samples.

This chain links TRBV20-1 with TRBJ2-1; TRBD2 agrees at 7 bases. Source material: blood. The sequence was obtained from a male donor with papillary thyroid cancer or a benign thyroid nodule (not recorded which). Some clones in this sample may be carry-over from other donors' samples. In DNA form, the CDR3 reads TGCAGTGCTTGGGGGGGAGGTCGGGACTCCTACAATGAGCAGTTCTTC. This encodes CSAWGGGRDSYNEQFF.